This entry lists 22 T cell receptor beta chains sequenced from one sample in a study of cytomegalovirus exposure and HLA in healthy donors. Primers: 60 Vbeta forward and 13 Jbeta reverse. Clones were read by immunoSEQ multiplex PCR, and TCRdb kept only the in-frame ones, dropping some. The sample lists roughly 160,000 clones; about 80% were seen once. Material for sequencing was PBMCs. Source of these receptors: a young man in good health and CMV-seropositive.

The genes are TRBV6-1 and TRBJ2-7; a possible D gene is TRBD1 (6 bases). This CDR3 has 14 residues. The germline gives CDR1 MNHNS, CDR2 SASEGT. Trimming took off 6 bases at V and 2 bases at J, with 14 bases between the two ends. The CDR3 coding sequence is TGTGCCAGCAGCCCCACACAGGGACCCTACGAGCAGTACTTC. Translated, it gives CASSPTQGPYEQYF.

The chain has TRBV2 and TRBJ2-3; 15 nucleotides agree with TRBD2. The CDR3 loop spans 17 amino acids. Germline V gene data show CDR1 as SNHLY and CDR2 as FYNNEI. The junction had 9 bases not matched to a gene; V was cut back by 6 bases and J by 5 bases. The CDR3 here is CASRSPGLAGGVDTQYF. CDR3 in DNA: TGTGCCAGCAGGTCGCCGGGACTAGCGGGGGGCGTAGATACGCAGTATTTT.

The rearrangement uses TRBV5-6 and TRBJ1-5; maybe TRBD1 (5 bases). Germline V gives CDR1 SGHDT, CDR2 YYEEEE. The V and J ends lost 4 bases and 4 bases respectively, with 12 bases between them. The CDR3 runs to 14 residues. In DNA, the CDR3 is TGTGCCAGCAGCCTGGGACGGACTAATCAGCCCCAGCATTTT. The encoded protein is CASSLGRTNQPQHF. The full variable domain, completed using reference TRBV5-6 and TRBJ1-5, is DAGVTQSPTHLIKTRGQQVTLRCSPKSGHDTVSWYQQALGQGPQFIFQYYEEEERQRGNFPDRFSGHQFPNYSSELNVNALLLGDSALYLCASSLGRTNQPQHFGDGTRLSIL.

The V and J genes are TRBV6-6 and TRBJ1-3, with unresolved D. Trimming removed 5 bases from V and 0 bases from J, with 11 bases in between. Germline V lookup: CDR1 MNHNY, CDR2 SVGAGI (reference sequence). CDR3 length: 15 residues. The CDR3 bases are TGTGCCAGCAGTACTAACTTCGTCTCTGGAAACACCATATATTTT. Translating gives CASSTNFVSGNTIYF.

This CDR3 is CASSKPRGQGTEAFF. CDR3 sequence (DNA): TGTGCCAGCAGTAAGCCCAGGGGGCAGGGCACTGAAGCTTTCTTT. The genes are TRBV27 and TRBJ1-1, with 8 bases fitting TRBD1. The J segment lost 4 bases and the V segment lost 5 bases, leaving 9 bases of the junction unmatched. The germline gives CDR1 MNHEY, CDR2 SMNVEV (reference sequence). The CDR3 covers 15 residues.

V is TRBV25-1 and J is TRBJ1-1, with D possibly matching TRBD1 (5 bases). Germline V gene data show CDR1 as MGHDK and CDR2 as SYGVNS. The CDR3 is 14 amino acids. Trimming shortened V by 2 bases and J by 1 base, and 8 bases separated the two germline ends. The CDR3 sequence: CASSEQGGNTEAFF. For the CDR3, the DNA is TGTGCCAGCAGTGAACAGGGTGGGAACACTGAAGCTTTCTTT.

The gene calls are TRBV7-3 and TRBJ1-1; no clear D gene. CDR3 length: 13 residues. V lost 5 bases, J lost 3 bases, and 10 bases lay in between. Looked up from germline, CDR1 is SGHTA and CDR2 is FQGTGA. The CDR3 loop is CASSSDGYTEAFF. As DNA, the CDR3 is TGTGCCAGCAGCAGCGACGGATACACTGAAGCTTTCTTT.

The rearrangement links TRBV4-3 to TRBJ1-5; 9 bases map to TRBD1. Germline V gene data show CDR1 as LGHNA and CDR2 as YSLEER. The CDR3 contains 15 residues. V lost 4 bases to trimming and J lost 3 bases; unmatched junction nucleotides: 4. The CDR3 reads CASSPGTGPNQPQHF. Written as DNA, the CDR3 is TGCGCCAGCAGCCCCGGGACAGGGCCCAATCAGCCCCAGCATTTT.

The chain uses TRBV10-1 and TRBJ1-5, with 11 positions matching TRBD1. Germline V lookup: CDR1 WNHNN, CDR2 SYGVQD (reference sequence). This CDR3 is 16 amino acids long. V gave up 0 bases and J gave up 2 bases; unmatched junction bases: 0. DNA for the CDR3: TGCGCCAGCAGTGAGTCGGGACAGGGGGGCAATCAGCCCCAGCATTTT. Protein sequence: CASSESGQGGNQPQHF.

V is TRBV19 and J is TRBJ2-6; D may be TRBD1 (6 bases). Trimming cost V 3 bases and J 0 bases, with 9 bases left between them. CDR1 and CDR2 from the germline V gene are LNHDA and SQIVND (reference sequence). The CDR3 has 16 residues. CDR3 coding DNA: TGTGCCAGTAGTATCGACAGGAGCTCTGGGGCCAACGTCCTGACTTTC. Protein sequence: CASSIDRSSGANVLTF. The complete variable domain, with remaining parts taken from reference TRBV19 and TRBJ2-6, reads DGGITQSPKYLFRKEGQNVTLSCEQNLNHDAMYWYRQDPGQGLRLIYYSQIVNDFQKGDIAEGYSVSREKKESFPLTVTSAQKNPTAFYLCASSIDRSSGANVLTFGAGSRLTVL.

The chain couples TRBV25-1 to TRBJ2-7; D gene unclear. The germline CDR1 and CDR2 sequences are MGHDK and SYGVNS. V dropped 5 bases and J dropped 0 bases, with 11 bases sitting between them. The CDR3 is 14 amino acids. The CDR3 loop is CASSIQAASYEQYF. The CDR3 DNA follows: TGTGCCAGCAGTATTCAGGCAGCCTCCTACGAGCAGTACTTC.

This clone has more than one count but fewer than ten. The CDR3 spells CASSEWGTSDEQFF. CDR3 coding DNA: TGTGCCAGCAGTGAATGGGGGACTAGTGATGAGCAGTTCTTC. V gene TRBV6-1 combines with J gene TRBJ2-1, with 8 bases matching TRBD2. V trimming: 2 bases; J trimming: 8 bases; junction bases outside the gene matches: 5. Germline V CDR1 and CDR2: MNHNS, SASEGT. This CDR3 region has 14 residues.

The V call is TRBV7-9, the J call TRBJ1-4, with D perhaps matching TRBD1 (6 bases). Germline V gene data show CDR1 as SEHNR and CDR2 as FQNEAQ (reference sequence). The germline V and J ends were trimmed by 1 base and 4 bases, with 10 bases remaining between them. The CDR3 loop spans 15 amino acids. The CDR3 protein is CASSLVGDNNEKLFF. CDR3 coding DNA: TGTGCCAGCAGCTTAGTAGGGGACAATAATGAAAAACTGTTTTTT.

The V call is TRBV19, the J call TRBJ1-5; TRBD1 agrees at 11 bases. This CDR3 region has 16 residues. J gave up 5 bases and V 5 bases, and 8 bases lay outside the gene matches. Looked up from germline, CDR1 is LNHDA and CDR2 is SQIVND (reference sequence). The CDR3 spells CASSFAGTGGDQPQHF. The CDR3 nucleotides read TGTGCCAGTAGTTTCGCCGGGACAGGGGGAGATCAGCCCCAGCATTTT.

The gene calls are TRBV30 and TRBJ1-1, with TRBD1 matching 7 bases. The CDR3 length is 14 residues. Germline values: CDR1 GTSNPN, CDR2 SVGIG (reference sequence). The trim removed 2 bases at V and 5 bases at J, leaving 8 bases unmatched. This CDR3 is CAWSSDRAGTEAFF. Written as DNA, the CDR3 is TGTGCCTGGAGTAGCGACAGGGCGGGTACTGAAGCTTTCTTT.

The chain recombines TRBV30 with TRBJ1-4, with 7 nucleotides matching TRBD1. The germline CDR1 and CDR2 sequences are GTSNPN and SVGIG (reference sequence). The junction had 6 bases not matched to a gene; V was cut back by 0 bases and J by 5 bases. The CDR3 runs 15 residues. This CDR3 is CAWSVLGTVNEKLFF. In nucleotides, the CDR3 is TGTGCCTGGAGTGTTCTGGGGACAGTGAATGAAAAACTGTTTTTT.

The chain has TRBV11-1 and TRBJ2-1; no clear D. Germline V gene data show CDR1 as SGHAT and CDR2 as FQDESV (reference sequence). V lost 4 bases, J lost 4 bases, and 8 bases lay in between. The CDR3 is 13 amino acids. This CDR3 reads CASSYTEYNEQFF. CDR3 nucleotides: TGTGCCAGCAGCTACACGGAGTACAATGAGCAGTTCTTC. Full variable domain (rest looked up from reference TRBV11-1 and TRBJ2-1): EAEVAQSPRYKITEKSQAVAFWCDPISGHATLYWYRQILGQGPELLVQFQDESVVDDSQLPKDRFSAERLKGVDSTLKIQPAELGDSAMYLCASSYTEYNEQFFGPGTRLTVL.

V is TRBV4-1 and J is TRBJ1-4, with 8 bases matching TRBD1. This CDR3 region has 15 residues. V was clipped by 4 bases and J by 5 bases; unmatched bases: 6. Germline-derived CDR1 and CDR2 are MGHRA and YSYEKL. The CDR3 region has the DNA TGCGCCAGCAGCCTCCAGGACAGGGAGAATGAAAAACTGTTTTTT. Amino acids: CASSLQDRENEKLFF.

This rearrangement joins TRBV5-1 to TRBJ2-7, with TRBD2 matching over 9 bases. Germline V lookup: CDR1 SGHRS, CDR2 YFSETQ. Trimming removed 2 bases from V and 2 bases from J; junction bases left unmatched: 2. The CDR3 has 14 amino acids. DNA for the CDR3: TGCGCCAGCAGCTTAGCGGGGGGACCCTACGAGCAGTACTTC. Residues: CASSLAGGPYEQYF.

The CDR3 region is CASSIGPGGFNTGELFF. DNA for the CDR3: TGTGCCAGTAGTATCGGGCCAGGGGGCTTTAACACCGGGGAGCTGTTTTTT. The V gene is TRBV19, the J gene TRBJ2-2; 8 positions match TRBD1. Germline V gene lookup returns CDR1 LNHDA and CDR2 SQIVND (reference sequence). The CDR3 is 17 amino acids. The V gene end was trimmed by 3 bases and the J gene end by 2 bases; junction bases not matched to a gene: 8.

The rearrangement uses TRBV10-1 and TRBJ2-2, with a possible D match to TRBD2 (5 bases). There are 12 residues in the CDR3. V was clipped by 8 bases and J by 4 bases, with 8 bases between them. The germline V gene has CDR1 WNHNN and CDR2 SYGVQD (reference sequence). The CDR3 reads CASASPTGELFF. CDR3 coding DNA: TGCGCCAGCGCTAGCCCCACCGGGGAGCTGTTTTTT.

The chain uses TRBV2 and TRBJ2-7; D call uncertain. Looked up from germline, CDR1 is SNHLY and CDR2 is FYNNEI. The CDR3 runs to 14 residues. Trimming shortened V by 8 bases and J by 2 bases, and 16 bases separated the two germline ends. The CDR3 sequence is CASGEINGPYEQYF. In nucleotides, the CDR3 is TGTGCCAGCGGAGAAATTAATGGTCCCTACGAGCAGTACTTC.